This T cell receptor (beta chain) appears in the sequencing data of a study of blood T cells in healthy people across ages. Peripheral blood, about 10 milliliters per donor, was collected. The amount of total RNA extracted per sample was at least 5 micrograms. A second PCR, run for roughly 7 to 11 cycles, used a sample-barcoded 5' primer plus a J-beta primer mix. TCRdb re-derived calls from the 5' RACE reads in MiXCR, one entry per CDR3 protein. Of fewer than 2 million distinct CDR3 sequences in the sample, around 42% are singletons; the top ten hold 23%. General study findings and limits: Both naive CD4+ cell counts and diversity were greater in long-lived donors than in aged donors. Older age coincided with a roughly linear decline in TCR beta diversity per million T cells.

Comment on this clonotype: Its antigen is currently unknown.

The CDR3 sequence is 16 residues long. CDR1 MNHEY and CDR2 SMNVEV come from the germline V gene (reference sequence). V was pared by 8 bases and J by 3 bases, with 12 bases of the junction left unmatched. The specimen was blood. The TCR comes from a human donor in good health. This chain uses TRBV27 with TRBJ2-7; 11 positions match TRBD1. The CDR3 loop reads CASGNLHGTGGYEQYF. The CDR3 nucleotides read TGTGCCAGCGGCAACCTTCACGGGACAGGGGGCTACGAGCAGTACTTC.